Below are 22 T cell receptor beta chains sequenced from a single sample in a study of shared clonotypes between healthy human individuals. Some clones are missing from TCRdb's copy, which holds only in-frame ones; the method was immunoSEQ multiplex PCR. Among roughly 1 million clones, about 80% were seen once, and the ten largest hold roughly 0.56%. Sequenced input: memory CD4+ T cells from PBMCs. Subset noted: CD45RA-negative fraction. The receptors derive from a young man in good health. Some clones in this sample may be carry-over from other donors' samples.

The chain recombines TRBV5-4 with TRBJ2-7; 15 nucleotides align to TRBD2. The length of the CDR3 is 17 residues. Per germline, CDR1 SGHNT and CDR2 YYREEE (reference sequence). Trimming at V came to 0 bases and at J to 5 bases, leaving 6 bases not matched to a gene. CDR3 loop: CASSLGGLAGGLDEQYF. CDR3 bases: TGTGCCAGCAGCTTGGGGGGACTAGCGGGAGGTTTAGACGAGCAGTACTTC.

The chain is built from TRBV19 and TRBJ1-1; 7 positions agree with TRBD1. This CDR3 region has 15 residues. The germline CDR1 and CDR2 sequences are LNHDA and SQIVND (reference sequence). V lost 2 bases to trimming and J lost 4 bases; unmatched junction nucleotides: 7. The CDR3 loop reads CASSIRQGSGTEAFF. The CDR3 coding sequence is TGTGCCAGTAGTATAAGACAGGGATCCGGCACTGAAGCTTTCTTT.

The rearrangement uses TRBV21-1 and TRBJ1-1. TRBV21-1 is annotated as a pseudogene. This CDR3 has 18 residues. The CDR3 nucleotides read TGTGCCAGCAGCAACGGTTTCAGTGGGAGCCAAAAAGACACTGAAGCTTTCTTT. Its translation: CASSNGFSGSQKDTEAFF.

This clone has a single count. The V gene is TRBV20-1, the J gene TRBJ1-2; TRBD1 might be the D (5 bases). CDR1 DFQATT and CDR2 SNEGSKA come from the germline V gene (reference sequence). CDR3 length: 11 residues. V was clipped by 3 bases and J by 4 bases, with 6 bases between them. The CDR3 coding sequence is TGCAGTGCTAGCGACAGCTATGGCTACACCTTC. Translated: CSASDSYGYTF.

The chain combines TRBV5-4 with TRBJ2-7; no clear D gene. Deletions cut 2 bases from V and 5 bases from J, with 23 bases between. The CDR3 contains 17 residues. Germline V gives CDR1 SGHNT, CDR2 YYREEE (reference sequence). The CDR3 is CASSFLYNPLDVDEQYF. In DNA, the CDR3 is TGTGCCAGCAGCTTTTTATACAACCCCTTGGATGTCGACGAGCAGTACTTC.

The CDR3 DNA follows: TGTGCCAGCAGTTCCAGCAGCGGGAGTACTTACGAGCAGTACTTC. Protein sequence: CASSSSSGSTYEQYF. The rearrangement joins TRBV27 to TRBJ2-7; 8 nucleotides match TRBD2. The CDR3 spans 15 residues. The V gene's germline CDR1 is MNHEY and CDR2 SMNVEV (reference sequence). V dropped 4 bases and J dropped 4; count of bases not matched to a gene: 9.

Notes on this clone: Other DNA sequences from this sample encode an identical CDR3 as well. CDR3 sequence reads: CASSLGQNYEQYF. CDR3 sequence (DNA): TGTGCCAGCAGCTTAGGACAGAACTACGAGCAGTACTTC. V and J are TRBV7-2 and TRBJ2-7; a possible D gene is TRBD1 (5 bases). The CDR3 length is 13 residues. Trimming cost V 1 base and J 3 bases, with 7 bases left between them. The germline gives CDR1 SGHTA, CDR2 FQGNSA. The whole variable domain, remainder taken from reference TRBV7-2 and TRBJ2-7, is GAGVSQSPSNKVTEKGKDVELRCDPISGHTALYWYRQSLGQGLEFLIYFQGNSAPDKSGLPSDRFSAERTGGSVSTLTIQRTQQEDSAVYLCASSLGQNYEQYFGPGTRLTVT.

Details on this clone: Distinct nucleotide sequences in the sample also encode this CDR3. CDR3 amino acids: CASSLSLAGAYEQYF. The CDR3 DNA reads as TGTGCCAGCAGTTTATCGCTAGCGGGGGCCTACGAGCAGTACTTC. This chain connects TRBV27 to TRBJ2-7, with 10 positions matching TRBD2. J lost 2 bases, V lost 0 bases, and 1 base had no gene match. In germline, CDR1 is MNHEY, CDR2 SMNVEV (reference sequence). The CDR3 is made up of 15 amino acids.

The rearrangement joins TRBV18 to TRBJ1-2, with D hard to call. CDR3 length equals 13 residues. Trimming cost V 5 bases and J 2 bases, with 9 bases left between them. CDR1 KGHSH and CDR2 LQKENI come from the germline V gene. CDR3 loop: CASSSIANYGYTF. The CDR3, as DNA: TGTGCCAGCTCATCTATCGCCAACTATGGCTACACCTTC.

This clone was observed many times. The chain links TRBV4-2 to TRBJ2-7, with D hard to call. The CDR3 contains 15 residues. V lost 0 bases and J 2 bases, leaving 11 bases between the germline ends. Germline-derived CDR1 and CDR2 are LGHNA and YNFKEQ. The CDR3 DNA is TGTGCCAGCAGCCAAGATAAATCTGGCCCCTACGAGCAGTACTTC. The encoded protein is CASSQDKSGPYEQYF.

The V and J genes are TRBV4-2 and TRBJ2-1; 10 bases are shared with TRBD2. Germline CDR1 reads LGHNA; CDR2 reads YNFKEQ. With 2 bases clipped from V and 7 bases from J, the junction kept 11 bases outside the gene matches. The CDR3 extends over 17 amino acids. For the CDR3, the DNA is TGTGCCAGCAGCCAATCGCTAGCGGGAGCCCTAAATAATGAGCAGTTCTTC. This encodes CASSQSLAGALNNEQFF.

This sequence joins TRBV4-3 and TRBJ2-7; no clear D gene. V was cut by 10 bases and J by 6 bases, with 25 bases left in between. CDR3 length equals 15 residues. The V gene's germline CDR1 is LGHNA and CDR2 YSLEER. For the CDR3, the DNA is TGCGCCACCGCAGCATCCGGGTCGACCACGGGCGAGCAGTACTTC. As protein: CATAASGSTTGEQYF.

This clone was counted only a few times. The J gene is TRBJ2-5, the V gene TRBV7-2, with no clear D. Germline loops: CDR1 SGHTA, CDR2 FQGNSA. Trimming left V 7 bases short and J 5 bases short, with 14 bases between. The CDR3 is 13 amino acids. CDR3 in DNA: TGTGCCAGCACTGCCAGATCGCGGGAGACCCAGTACTTC. Encoded protein: CASTARSRETQYF.

The genes are TRBV29-1 and TRBJ2-3; D may match TRBD1 or TRBD2 (5 bases each). Trimming left V 6 bases short and J 4 bases short, with 17 bases between. The CDR3 totals 14 residues. Germline CDR1 is SQVTM and CDR2 is ANQGSEA. This CDR3 reads CSVRDPFRADTQYF. The CDR3 nucleotides are TGCAGCGTCCGGGACCCCTTCCGCGCAGATACGCAGTATTTT.

This sequence joins TRBV4-2 and TRBJ2-1; a weak D match, TRBD1 (7 bases). The germline CDR1 and CDR2 sequences are LGHNA and YNFKEQ. CDR3 length equals 14 residues. Trimming removed 3 bases at V and 10 bases at J, with 16 bases between. In DNA form, the CDR3 reads TGTGCCAGCAGCCAGGATCACCAGGGGGGCGAGCAGTTCTTC. It encodes CASSQDHQGGEQFF.

The rearrangement joins TRBV27 to TRBJ1-1, with TRBD1 as a possible D gene (5 bases). The ends were cut back, 3 bases at V and 1 base at J, with 15 bases in the middle. This CDR3 contains 16 residues. From germline, CDR1 is MNHEY and CDR2 SMNVEV (reference sequence). The CDR3 nucleotides read TGTGCCAGCAGTTTGAAGGGGCTCATGTCGAACACTGAAGCTTTCTTT. Its protein product is CASSLKGLMSNTEAFF.

Comment on this clone: An end of the junction differs from the germline gene, which may be a read error. This chain uses TRBV2 with TRBJ2-4; unclear D gene. Germline V gene lookup returns CDR1 SNHLY and CDR2 FYNNEI. This CDR3 contains 12 residues. This chain's CDR3 is CASSEARTAVDF. DNA of the CDR3: TGTGCCAGCAGTGAAGCCCGTACGGCAGTGGACTTC.

The chain has TRBV19 and TRBJ2-7; no reliable D call. The CDR3 extends over 15 amino acids. Germline V gene data show CDR1 as LNHDA and CDR2 as SQIVND (reference sequence). V lost 4 bases to trimming and J lost 0 bases, with 13 bases between them. CDR3 nucleotide sequence: TGTGCCAGTAGTACTACCTGGGATCCCTCCTACGAGCAGTACTTC. This sequence encodes CASSTTWDPSYEQYF.

This chain connects TRBV5-1 to TRBJ1-1; D is ambiguous. The CDR3 has 13 residues. V lost 0 bases and J 4 bases, leaving 7 bases between the germline ends. The germline V gene has CDR1 SGHRS and CDR2 YFSETQ. The CDR3 sequence: CASSLDSPTEAFF. CDR3 nucleotide sequence: TGCGCCAGCAGCTTGGATAGTCCCACTGAAGCTTTCTTT.

J is TRBJ1-4 and V is TRBV6-1; no clear D gene. Trimming pared 1 base from V and 2 bases from J, leaving 5 bases between. The germline gives CDR1 MNHNS, CDR2 SASEGT. This CDR3 comprises 14 residues. The CDR3, as DNA: TGTGCCAGCAGTGAAGACCGGACTAATGAAAAACTGTTTTTT. As protein: CASSEDRTNEKLFF.

This rearrangement joins TRBV30 to TRBJ2-5, with D tentatively TRBD1 (5 bases). The V gene lost 0 bases and the J gene lost 6 bases, with 14 bases spanning the gap. The CDR3 is 14 amino acids. From germline, CDR1 is GTSNPN and CDR2 SVGIG (reference sequence). CDR3 sequence: CAWSVPLQVKTQYF. As DNA, the CDR3 is TGTGCCTGGAGTGTACCCCTACAGGTGAAGACCCAGTACTTC.

In the case of this clone: This specimen includes other DNA sequences encoding the same CDR3. This chain uses TRBV18 with TRBJ1-1, with D uncertain. The CDR3 extends over 13 amino acids. CDR1 and CDR2 from the germline V gene are KGHSH and LQKENI. V lost 3 bases and J lost 1, with 6 bases in between. The CDR3 loop is CASSPGRNTEAFF. As DNA, the CDR3 is TGTGCCAGCTCACCTGGACGGAACACTGAAGCTTTCTTT.